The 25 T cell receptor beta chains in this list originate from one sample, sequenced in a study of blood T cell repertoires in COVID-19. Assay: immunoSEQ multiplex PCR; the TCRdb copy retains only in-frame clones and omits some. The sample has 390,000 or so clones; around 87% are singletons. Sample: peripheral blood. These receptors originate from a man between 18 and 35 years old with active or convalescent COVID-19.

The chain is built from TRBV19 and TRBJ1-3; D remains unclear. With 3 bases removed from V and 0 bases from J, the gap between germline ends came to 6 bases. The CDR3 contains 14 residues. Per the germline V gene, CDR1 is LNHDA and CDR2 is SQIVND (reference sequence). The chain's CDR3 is CASSIRNSGNTIYF. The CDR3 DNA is TGTGCCAGTAGTATCCGTAACTCTGGAAACACCATATATTTT. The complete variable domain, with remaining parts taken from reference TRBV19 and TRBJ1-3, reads DGGITQSPKYLFRKEGQNVTLSCEQNLNHDAMYWYRQDPGQGLRLIYYSQIVNDFQKGDIAEGYSVSREKKESFPLTVTSAQKNPTAFYLCASSIRNSGNTIYFGEGSWLTVV.

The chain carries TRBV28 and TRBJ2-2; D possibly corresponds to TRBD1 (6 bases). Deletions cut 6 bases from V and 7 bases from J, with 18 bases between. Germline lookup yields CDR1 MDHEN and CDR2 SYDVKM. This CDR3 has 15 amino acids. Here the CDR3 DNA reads TGTGCCAGCAGCTTAACAGGGACATCTAACGGGGAGCTGTTTTTT. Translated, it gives CASSLTGTSNGELFF.

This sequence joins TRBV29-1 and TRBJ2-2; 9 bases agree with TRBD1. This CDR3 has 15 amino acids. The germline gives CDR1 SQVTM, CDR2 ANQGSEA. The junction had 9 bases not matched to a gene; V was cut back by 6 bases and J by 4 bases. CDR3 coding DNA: TGCAGCGTCGGGGGCTGGACAGGGGCCACCGGGGAGCTGTTTTTT. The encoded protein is CSVGGWTGATGELFF.

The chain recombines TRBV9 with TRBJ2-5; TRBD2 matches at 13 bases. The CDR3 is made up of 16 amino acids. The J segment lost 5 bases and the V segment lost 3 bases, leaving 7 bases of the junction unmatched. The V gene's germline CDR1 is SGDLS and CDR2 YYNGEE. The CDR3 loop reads CASSAGLAGPAETQYF. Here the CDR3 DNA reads TGTGCCAGCAGCGCGGGACTAGCGGGACCGGCGGAGACCCAGTACTTC.

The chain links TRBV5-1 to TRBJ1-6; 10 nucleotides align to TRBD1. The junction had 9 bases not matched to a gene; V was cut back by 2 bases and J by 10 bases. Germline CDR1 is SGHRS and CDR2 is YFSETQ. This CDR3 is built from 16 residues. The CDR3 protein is CASSFFRDRGGSPLHF. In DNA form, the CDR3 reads TGCGCCAGCAGCTTCTTCCGGGACAGGGGAGGATCACCCCTCCACTTT.

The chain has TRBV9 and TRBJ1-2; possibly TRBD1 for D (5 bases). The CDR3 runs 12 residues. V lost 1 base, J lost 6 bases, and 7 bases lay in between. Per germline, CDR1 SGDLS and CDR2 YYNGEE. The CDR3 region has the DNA TGTGCCAGCAGCGTACCGGGGGATGGCTACACCTTC. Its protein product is CASSVPGDGYTF.

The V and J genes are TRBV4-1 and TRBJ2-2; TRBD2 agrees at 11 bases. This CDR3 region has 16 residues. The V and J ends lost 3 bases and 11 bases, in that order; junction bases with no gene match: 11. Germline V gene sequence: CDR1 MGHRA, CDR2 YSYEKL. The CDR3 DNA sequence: TGCGCCAGCAGCCAGGGCGGGACTAGCGGTCGAAGAGAGCTGTTTTTT. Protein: CASSQGGTSGRRELFF.

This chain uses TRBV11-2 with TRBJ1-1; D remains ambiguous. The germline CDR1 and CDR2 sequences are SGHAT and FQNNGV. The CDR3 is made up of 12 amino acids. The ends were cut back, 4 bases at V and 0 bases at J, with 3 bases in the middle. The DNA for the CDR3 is TGTGCCAGCAGCTACTTGAACACTGAAGCTTTCTTT. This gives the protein CASSYLNTEAFF. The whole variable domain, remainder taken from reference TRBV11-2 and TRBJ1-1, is EAGVAQSPRYKIIEKRQSVAFWCNPISGHATLYWYQQILGQGPKLLIQFQNNGVVDDSQLPKDRFSAERLKGVDSTLKIQPAKLEDSAVYLCASSYLNTEAFFGQGTRLTVV.

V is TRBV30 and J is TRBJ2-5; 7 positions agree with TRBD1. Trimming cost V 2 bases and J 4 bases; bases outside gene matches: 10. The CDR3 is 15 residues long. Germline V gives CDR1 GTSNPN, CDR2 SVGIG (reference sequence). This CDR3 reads CAWSRQGVRVETQYF. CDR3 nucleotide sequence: TGTGCCTGGAGTAGGCAGGGGGTGAGAGTAGAGACCCAGTACTTC.

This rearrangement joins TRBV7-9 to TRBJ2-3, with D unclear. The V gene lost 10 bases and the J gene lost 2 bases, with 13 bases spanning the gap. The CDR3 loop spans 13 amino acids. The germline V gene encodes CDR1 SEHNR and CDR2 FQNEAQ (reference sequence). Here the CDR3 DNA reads TGTGCCAACACCGGGCAGACCACAGATACGCAGTATTTT. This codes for CANTGQTTDTQYF. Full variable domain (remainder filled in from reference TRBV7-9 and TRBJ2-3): DTGVSQNPRHKITKRGQNVTFRCDPISEHNRLYWYRQTLGQGPEFLTYFQNEAQLEKSRLLSDRFSAERPKGSFSTLEIQRTEQGDSAMYLCANTGQTTDTQYFGPGTRLTVL.

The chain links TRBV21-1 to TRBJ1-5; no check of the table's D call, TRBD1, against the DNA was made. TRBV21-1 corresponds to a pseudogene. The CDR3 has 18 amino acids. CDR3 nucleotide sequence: TGTGCCAGCGGTTTGGTGGACAGGGAGGCGAGTAGCAATCAGCCCCAGCATTTT. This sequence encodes CASGLVDREASSNQPQHF.

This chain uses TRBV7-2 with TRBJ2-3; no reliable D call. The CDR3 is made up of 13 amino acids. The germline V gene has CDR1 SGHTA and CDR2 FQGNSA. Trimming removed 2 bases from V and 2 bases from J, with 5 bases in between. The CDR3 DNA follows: TGTGCCAGCAGCTTACGTCCCACAGATACGCAGTATTTT. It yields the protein CASSLRPTDTQYF.

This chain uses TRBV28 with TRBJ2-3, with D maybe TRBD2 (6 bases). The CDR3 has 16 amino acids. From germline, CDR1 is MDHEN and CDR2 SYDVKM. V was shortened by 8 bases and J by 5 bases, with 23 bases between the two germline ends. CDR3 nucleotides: TGTGCCAGCGGAGGCGCTAGCGCCAAGTACTTAGATACGCAGTATTTT. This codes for CASGGASAKYLDTQYF.

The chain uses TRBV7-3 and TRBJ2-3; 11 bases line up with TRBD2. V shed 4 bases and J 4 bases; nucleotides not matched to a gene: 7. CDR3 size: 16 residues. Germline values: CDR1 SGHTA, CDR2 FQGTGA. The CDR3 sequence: CASSSTSGMLADTQYF. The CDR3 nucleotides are TGTGCCAGCAGCTCGACTAGCGGGATGCTCGCAGATACGCAGTATTTT. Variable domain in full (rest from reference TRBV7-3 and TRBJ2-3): GAGVSQTPSNKVTEKGKYVELRCDPISGHTALYWYRQSLGQGPEFLIYFQGTGAADDSGLPNDRFFAVRPEGSVSTLKIQRTERGDSAVYLCASSSTSGMLADTQYFGPGTRLTVL.

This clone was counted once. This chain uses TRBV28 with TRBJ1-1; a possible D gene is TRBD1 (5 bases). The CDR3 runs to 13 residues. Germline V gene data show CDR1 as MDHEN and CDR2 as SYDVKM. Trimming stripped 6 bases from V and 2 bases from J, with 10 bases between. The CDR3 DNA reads TGTGCCAGCAGCACATGGGGCAACACTGAAGCTTTCTTT. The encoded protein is CASSTWGNTEAFF.

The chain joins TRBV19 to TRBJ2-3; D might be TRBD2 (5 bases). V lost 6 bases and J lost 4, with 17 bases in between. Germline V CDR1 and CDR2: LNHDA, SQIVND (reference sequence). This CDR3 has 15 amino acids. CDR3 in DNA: TGTGCCAGTAGAGAGGGCTACCCTTATTCAGATACGCAGTATTTT. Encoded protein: CASREGYPYSDTQYF.

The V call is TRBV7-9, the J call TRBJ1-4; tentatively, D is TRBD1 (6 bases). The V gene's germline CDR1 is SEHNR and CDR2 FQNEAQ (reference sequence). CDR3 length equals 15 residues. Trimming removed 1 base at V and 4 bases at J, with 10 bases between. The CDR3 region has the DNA TGTGCCAGCAGCTTAGACAGGGCGGTTAATGAAAAACTGTTTTTT. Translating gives CASSLDRAVNEKLFF.

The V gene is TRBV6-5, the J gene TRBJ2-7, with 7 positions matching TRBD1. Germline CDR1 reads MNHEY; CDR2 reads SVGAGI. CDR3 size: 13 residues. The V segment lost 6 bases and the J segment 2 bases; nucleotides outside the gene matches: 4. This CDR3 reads CASSLGTAYEQYF. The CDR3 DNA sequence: TGTGCCAGCAGCCTCGGGACAGCCTACGAGCAGTACTTC.

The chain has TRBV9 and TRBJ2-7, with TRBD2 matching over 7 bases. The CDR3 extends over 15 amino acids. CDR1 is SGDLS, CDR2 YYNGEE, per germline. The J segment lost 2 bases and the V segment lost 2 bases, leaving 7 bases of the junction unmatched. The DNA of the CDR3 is TGTGCCAGCAGCGTGTTAGCGGGTCCGGCCTACGAGCAGTACTTC. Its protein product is CASSVLAGPAYEQYF.

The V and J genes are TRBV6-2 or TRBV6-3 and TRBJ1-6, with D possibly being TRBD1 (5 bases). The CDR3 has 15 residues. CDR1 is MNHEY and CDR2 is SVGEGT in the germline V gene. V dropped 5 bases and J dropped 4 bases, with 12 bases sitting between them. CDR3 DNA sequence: TGTGCCAGCAGTCGACCGGGGGGGTATAATTCACCCCTCCACTTT. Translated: CASSRPGGYNSPLHF.

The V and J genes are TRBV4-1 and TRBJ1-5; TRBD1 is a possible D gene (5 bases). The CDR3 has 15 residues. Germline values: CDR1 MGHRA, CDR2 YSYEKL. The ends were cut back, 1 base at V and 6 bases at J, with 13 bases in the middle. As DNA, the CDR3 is TGCGCCAGCAGCCAAGTCGATACAGGTCGTCAGCCCCAGCATTTT. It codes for CASSQVDTGRQPQHF.

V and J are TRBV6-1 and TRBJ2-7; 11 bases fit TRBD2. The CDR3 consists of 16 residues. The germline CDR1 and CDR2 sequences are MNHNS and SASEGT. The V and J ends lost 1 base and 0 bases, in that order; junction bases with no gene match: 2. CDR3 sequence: CASSEEGLAGSYEQYF. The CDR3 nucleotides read TGTGCCAGCAGTGAAGAAGGACTAGCGGGCTCCTACGAGCAGTACTTC.

CDR3 in DNA: TGTGCCAGCAGTTCCCCTGCAGGGCCTGGCACTGAAGCTTTCTTT. This encodes CASSSPAGPGTEAFF. This sequence joins TRBV28 and TRBJ1-1; D perhaps matches TRBD1 (5 bases). The CDR3 spans 15 residues. CDR1 and CDR2 from the germline V gene are MDHEN and SYDVKM. Deletions cut 4 bases from V and 4 bases from J, with 16 bases between.

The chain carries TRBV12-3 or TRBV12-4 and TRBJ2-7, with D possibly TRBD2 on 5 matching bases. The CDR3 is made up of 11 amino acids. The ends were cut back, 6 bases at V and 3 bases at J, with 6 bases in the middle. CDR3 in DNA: TGTGCCAGCAGCGGGAACTACGAGCAGTACTTC. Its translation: CASSGNYEQYF.

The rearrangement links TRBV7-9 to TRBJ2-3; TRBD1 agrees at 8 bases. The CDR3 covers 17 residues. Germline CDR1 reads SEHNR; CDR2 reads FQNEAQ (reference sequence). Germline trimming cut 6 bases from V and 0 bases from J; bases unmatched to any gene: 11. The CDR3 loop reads CASSLRPGTGSTDTQYF. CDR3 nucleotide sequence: TGTGCCAGCAGTTTAAGACCCGGGACAGGTAGCACAGATACGCAGTATTTT. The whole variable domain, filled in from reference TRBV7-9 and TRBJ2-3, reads DTGVSQNPRHKITKRGQNVTFRCDPISEHNRLYWYRQTLGQGPEFLTYFQNEAQLEKSRLLSDRFSAERPKGSFSTLEIQRTEQGDSAMYLCASSLRPGTGSTDTQYFGPGTRLTVL.